This entry features one T cell receptor beta chain sequence. This clonotype was seen more than once but under ten times. This receptor's antigen is unknown. Qualities for individual bases were not recorded, and no much larger clone is one base off. Deletion took 3 bases off V and 2 bases off J, with a span of 14 bases between the germline ends. From the cysteine up to the phenylalanine, the CDR3 has a length of 15 residues. Only CDR3 DNA is held: 45 bases, read in frame from base 1. CDR1 and CDR2, per the germline V gene, are SGHTA and FQGNSA. This sample was sequenced with an Illumina HiSeq 1500. Using fastp at Q25 and MiXCR, TCRdb reprocessed the public reads and kept productive beta chains. Entries are consolidated by CDR3 protein sequence, retaining the most common genes and DNA. The sample table lists fewer than 200,000 distinct CDR3 sequences, roughly a fifth of them with a count of one. The ten top clones hold less than 3% of the sample.

The data are from a study of T cell repertoires in cytomegalovirus infection (dated by TCRdb to between 2018 and 2021). Broadly, across the study: Donor HLA type was relevant to the analysis, as public TCR beta signatures indicated carriage of CMV infection together with the matching HLA type.

The study at large found these results: Cumulative frequency of public TCR beta family members discriminated carriers of CMV infection plus the relevant HLA type in this cohort and an independent approximately 370-donor cohort. The ex vivo response was dominated by HLA-C-restricted CMV-specific TCR beta clonotypes, and the single most frequent clonotype in two of eight donors was supplied by these HLA-C-restricted clonotypes.

This TCR derives from a human donor in good health (CMV status not recorded). Some clones in this sample may be carry-over from other donors' samples. Material for sequencing was PBMCs. This chain is built from TRBV7-2 and TRBJ2-7, with the D gene call left open. Read as DNA, the sequence is TGTGCCAGCAGCTTGTTGGGCAGGTCCGCCTACGAGCAGTACTTC. Translated, it gives CASSLLGRSAYEQYF. Reference TRBV7-2 and TRBJ2-7 proteins supply the regions before and after the CDR3; the full variable domain is: GAGVSQSPSNKVTEKGKDVELRCDPISGHTALYWYRQSLGQGLEFLIYFQGNSAPDKSGLPSDRFSAERTGGSVSTLTIQRTQQEDSAVYLCASSLLGRSAYEQYFGPGTRLTVT.